Listed here is a single T cell receptor (beta chain). The entry originates in a study of cytotoxic CD8 clonotypes in ibrutinib-treated CLL. Germline CDR1 and CDR2: SGHTA and FQGNSA. This CDR3 has 16 residues. The V gene end was trimmed by 3 bases and the J gene end by 0 bases; junction bases not matched to a gene: 6. Profiled with immunoSEQ multiplex PCR; TCRdb holds only in-frame clones, not every one. Of some 160,000 clones listed, roughly 80% are singletons. The chain uses TRBV7-2 and TRBJ2-7, with 9 bases that match TRBD1. The clonotype comes from a human donor with chronic lymphocytic leukemia. The specimen was PBMCs, collected after 12 months of ibrutinib treatment. The CDR3 DNA reads TGTGCCAGCAGCTTCTCCGGGACAGGGCCCTCCTACGAGCAGTACTTC. As protein: CASSFSGTGPSYEQYF.